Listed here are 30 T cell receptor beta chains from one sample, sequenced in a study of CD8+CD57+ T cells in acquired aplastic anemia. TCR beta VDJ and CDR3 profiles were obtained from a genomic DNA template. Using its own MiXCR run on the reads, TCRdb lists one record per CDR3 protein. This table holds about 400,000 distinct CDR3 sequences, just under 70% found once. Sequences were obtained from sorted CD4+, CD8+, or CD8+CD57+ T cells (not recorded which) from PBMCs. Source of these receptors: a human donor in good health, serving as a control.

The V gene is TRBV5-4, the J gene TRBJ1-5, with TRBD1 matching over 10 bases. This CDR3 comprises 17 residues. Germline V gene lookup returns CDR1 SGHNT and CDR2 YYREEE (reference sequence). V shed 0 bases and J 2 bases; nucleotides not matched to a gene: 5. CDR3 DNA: TGTGCCAGCAGCTTGGACCCTGGACAGGGGGGCAATCAGCCCCAGCATTTT. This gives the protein CASSLDPGQGGNQPQHF. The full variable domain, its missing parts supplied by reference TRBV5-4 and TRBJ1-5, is ETGVTQSPTHLIKTRGQQVTLRCSSQSGHNTVSWYQQALGQGPQFIFQYYREEENGRGNFPPRFSGLQFPNYSSELNVNALELDDSALYLCASSLDPGQGGNQPQHFGDGTRLSIL.

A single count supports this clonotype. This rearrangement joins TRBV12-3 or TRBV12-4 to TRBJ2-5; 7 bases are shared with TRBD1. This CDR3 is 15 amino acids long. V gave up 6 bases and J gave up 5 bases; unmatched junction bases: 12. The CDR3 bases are TGTGCCAGCAGCCCGGTGGGCAGGGGGTACGAGACCCAGTACTTC. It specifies CASSPVGRGYETQYF.

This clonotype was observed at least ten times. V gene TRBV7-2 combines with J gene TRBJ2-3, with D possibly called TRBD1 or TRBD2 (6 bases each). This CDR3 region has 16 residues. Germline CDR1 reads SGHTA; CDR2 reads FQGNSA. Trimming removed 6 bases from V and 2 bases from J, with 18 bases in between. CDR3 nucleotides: TGTGCCAGCAGGCGATCGGGGGCCTCCCCCACAGATACGCAGTATTTT. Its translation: CASRRSGASPTDTQYF.

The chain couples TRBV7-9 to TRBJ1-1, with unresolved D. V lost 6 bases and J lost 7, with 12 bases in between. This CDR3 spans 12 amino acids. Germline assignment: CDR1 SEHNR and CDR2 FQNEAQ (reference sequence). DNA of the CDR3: TGTGCCAGCAGTCGTGAGAGAAATGAAGCTTTCTTT. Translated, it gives CASSRERNEAFF.

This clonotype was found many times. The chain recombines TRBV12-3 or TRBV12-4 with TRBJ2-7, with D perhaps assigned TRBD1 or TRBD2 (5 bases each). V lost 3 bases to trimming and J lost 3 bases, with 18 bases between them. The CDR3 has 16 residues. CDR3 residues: CASSFRSGRMNYEQYF. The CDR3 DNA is TGTGCCAGCAGTTTTAGGTCGGGACGGATGAACTACGAGCAGTACTTC.

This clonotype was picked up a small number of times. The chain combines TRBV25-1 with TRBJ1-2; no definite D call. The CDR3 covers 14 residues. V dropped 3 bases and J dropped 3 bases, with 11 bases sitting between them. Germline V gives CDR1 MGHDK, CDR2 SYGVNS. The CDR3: CASSDASRYYGYTF. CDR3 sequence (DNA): TGTGCCAGCAGTGACGCCAGTCGCTACTATGGCTACACCTTC.

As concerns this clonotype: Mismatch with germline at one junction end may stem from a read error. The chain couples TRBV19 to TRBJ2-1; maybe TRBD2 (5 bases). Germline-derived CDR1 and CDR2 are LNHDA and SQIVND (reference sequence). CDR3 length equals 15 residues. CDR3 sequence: CVSSIGDSSYNVQFF. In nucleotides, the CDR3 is TGTGTCAGTAGTATCGGGGATAGCTCCTACAATGTGCAGTTCTTC.

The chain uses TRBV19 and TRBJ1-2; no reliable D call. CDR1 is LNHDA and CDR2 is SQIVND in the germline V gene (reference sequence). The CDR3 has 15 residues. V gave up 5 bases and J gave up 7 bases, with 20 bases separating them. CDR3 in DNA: TGTGCCAGTAGTGTGATGTCCGCAGCCGCAGGTGGCTACACCTTC. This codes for CASSVMSAAAGGYTF.

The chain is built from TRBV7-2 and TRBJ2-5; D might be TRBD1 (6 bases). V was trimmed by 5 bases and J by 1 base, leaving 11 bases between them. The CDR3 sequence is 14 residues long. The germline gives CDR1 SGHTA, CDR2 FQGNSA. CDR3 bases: TGTGCCAGCAGCGTCCAGGGGAGCCAAGAGACCCAGTACTTC. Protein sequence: CASSVQGSQETQYF.

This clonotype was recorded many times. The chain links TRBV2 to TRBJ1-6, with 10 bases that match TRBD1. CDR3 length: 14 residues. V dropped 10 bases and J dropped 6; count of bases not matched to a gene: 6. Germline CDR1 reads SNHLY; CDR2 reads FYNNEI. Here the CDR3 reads CAKGTGAGNSPLHF. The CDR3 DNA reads TGTGCCAAAGGGACAGGGGCGGGTAATTCACCCCTCCACTTT.

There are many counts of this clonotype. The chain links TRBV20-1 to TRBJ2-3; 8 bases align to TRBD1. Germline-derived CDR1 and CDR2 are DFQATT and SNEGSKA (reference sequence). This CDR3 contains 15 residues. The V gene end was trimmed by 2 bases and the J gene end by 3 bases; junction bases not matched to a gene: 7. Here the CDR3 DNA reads TGCAGTGCTAGACTTGACAGGGGCGGTACAGATACGCAGTATTTT. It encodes CSARLDRGGTDTQYF.

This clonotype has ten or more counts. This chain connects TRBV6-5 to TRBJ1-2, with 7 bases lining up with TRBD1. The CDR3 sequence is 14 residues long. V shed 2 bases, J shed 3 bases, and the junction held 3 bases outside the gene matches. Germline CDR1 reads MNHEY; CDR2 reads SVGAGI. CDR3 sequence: CASSYQQGYYGYTF. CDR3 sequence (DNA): TGTGCCAGCAGTTACCAACAGGGGTACTATGGCTACACCTTC.

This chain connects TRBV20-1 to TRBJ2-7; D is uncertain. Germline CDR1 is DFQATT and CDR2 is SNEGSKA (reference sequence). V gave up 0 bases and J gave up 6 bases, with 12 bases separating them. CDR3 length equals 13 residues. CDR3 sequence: CSAREAVLGEQYF. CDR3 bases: TGCAGTGCTAGAGAAGCCGTCCTGGGCGAGCAGTACTTC.

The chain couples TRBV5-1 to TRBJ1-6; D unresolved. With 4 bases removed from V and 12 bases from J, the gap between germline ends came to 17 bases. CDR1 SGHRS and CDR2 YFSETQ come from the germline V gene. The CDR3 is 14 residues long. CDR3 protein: CASSTGGRPKPLHF. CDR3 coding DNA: TGCGCCAGCAGCACGGGAGGGAGGCCAAAACCCCTCCACTTT.

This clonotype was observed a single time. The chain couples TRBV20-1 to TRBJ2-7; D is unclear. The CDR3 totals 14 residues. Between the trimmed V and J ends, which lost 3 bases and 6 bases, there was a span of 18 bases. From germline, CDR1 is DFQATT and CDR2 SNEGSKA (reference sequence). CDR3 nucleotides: TGCAGTGCTAGTATGGGCAGCACACCAAGCGAGCAGTACTTC. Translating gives CSASMGSTPSEQYF.

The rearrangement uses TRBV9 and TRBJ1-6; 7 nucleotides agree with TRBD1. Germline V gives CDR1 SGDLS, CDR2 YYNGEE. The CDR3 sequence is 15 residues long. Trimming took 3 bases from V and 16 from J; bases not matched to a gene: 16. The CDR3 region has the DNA TGTGCCAGCAGCGCAGATTCAGGGGGACACAATGAGCTCCACTTT. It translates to CASSADSGGHNELHF.

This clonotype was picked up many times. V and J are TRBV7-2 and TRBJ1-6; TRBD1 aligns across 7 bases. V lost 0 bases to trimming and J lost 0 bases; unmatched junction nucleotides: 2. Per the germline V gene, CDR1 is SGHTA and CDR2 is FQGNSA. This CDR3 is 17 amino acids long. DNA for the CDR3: TGTGCCAGCAGCTTAGCCGGGACAGCCTCCTATAATTCACCCCTCCACTTT. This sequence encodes CASSLAGTASYNSPLHF.

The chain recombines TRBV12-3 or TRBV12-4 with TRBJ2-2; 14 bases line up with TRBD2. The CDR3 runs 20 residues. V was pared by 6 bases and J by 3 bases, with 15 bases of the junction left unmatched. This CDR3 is CASSTGDVTSGGAYTGELFF. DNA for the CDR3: TGTGCCAGCAGCACAGGAGATGTGACTAGCGGGGGGGCTTACACCGGGGAGCTGTTTTTT.

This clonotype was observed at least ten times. The CDR3 sequence is CASSLPGQGRSPLHF. The CDR3 region has the DNA TGTGCCAGCAGCTTACCGGGACAGGGGAGGTCACCCCTCCACTTT. V gene TRBV7-9 combines with J gene TRBJ1-6, with 10 bases aligning to TRBD1. Germline V gene data show CDR1 as SEHNR and CDR2 as FQNEAQ (reference sequence). Trimming took 2 bases from V and 10 from J; bases not matched to a gene: 5. This CDR3 spans 15 amino acids.

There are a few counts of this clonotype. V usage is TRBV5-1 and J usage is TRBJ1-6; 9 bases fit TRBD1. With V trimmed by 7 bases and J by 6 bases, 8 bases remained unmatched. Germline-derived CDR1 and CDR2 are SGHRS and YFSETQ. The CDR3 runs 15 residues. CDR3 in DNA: TGCGCCAGCCGAAGACAGGGGGATCGTAATTCACCCCTCCACTTT. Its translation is CASRRQGDRNSPLHF.

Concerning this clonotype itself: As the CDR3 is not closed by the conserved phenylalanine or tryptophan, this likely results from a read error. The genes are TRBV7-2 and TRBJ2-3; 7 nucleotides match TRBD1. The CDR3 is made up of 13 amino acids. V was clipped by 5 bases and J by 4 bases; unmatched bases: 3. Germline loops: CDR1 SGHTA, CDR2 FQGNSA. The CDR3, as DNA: TGTGCCAGCAGCGAACAGGGGTCAGATACGCAGTATGGC. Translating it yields CASSEQGSDTQYG.

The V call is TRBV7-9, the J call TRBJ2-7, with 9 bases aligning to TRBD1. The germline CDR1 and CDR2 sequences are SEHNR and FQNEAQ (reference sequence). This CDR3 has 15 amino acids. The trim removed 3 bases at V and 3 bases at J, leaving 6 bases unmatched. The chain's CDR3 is CASSFGDRERYEQYF. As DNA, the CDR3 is TGTGCCAGCAGCTTCGGGGACAGGGAACGCTACGAGCAGTACTTC. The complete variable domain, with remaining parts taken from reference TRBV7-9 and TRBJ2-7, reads DTGVSQNPRHKITKRGQNVTFRCDPISEHNRLYWYRQTLGQGPEFLTYFQNEAQLEKSRLLSDRFSAERPKGSFSTLEIQRTEQGDSAMYLCASSFGDRERYEQYFGPGTRLTVT.

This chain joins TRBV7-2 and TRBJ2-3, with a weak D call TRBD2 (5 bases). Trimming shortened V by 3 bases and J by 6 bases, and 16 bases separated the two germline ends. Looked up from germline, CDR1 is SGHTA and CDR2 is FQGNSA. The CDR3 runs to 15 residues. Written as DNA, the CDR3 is TGTGCCAGCAGCTTGGGTGCGGACTTGGTCGATACGCAGTATTTT. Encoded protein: CASSLGADLVDTQYF.

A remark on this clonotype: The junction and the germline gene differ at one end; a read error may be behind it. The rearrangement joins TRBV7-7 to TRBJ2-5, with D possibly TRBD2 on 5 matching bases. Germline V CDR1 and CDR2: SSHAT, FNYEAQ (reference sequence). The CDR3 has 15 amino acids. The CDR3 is CASSSSTNTGELFYF. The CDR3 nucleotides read TGTGCTAGCAGCTCGTCGACAAACACCGGGGAGCTGTTTTACTTC.

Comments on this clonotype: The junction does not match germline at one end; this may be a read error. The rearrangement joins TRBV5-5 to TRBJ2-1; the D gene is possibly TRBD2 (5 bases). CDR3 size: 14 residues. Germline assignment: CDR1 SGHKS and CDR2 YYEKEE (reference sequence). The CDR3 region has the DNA TGCGCCAGCAATAGGGAGCGACCGTACAATGAGCAGTTCTTC. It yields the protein CASNRERPYNEQFF. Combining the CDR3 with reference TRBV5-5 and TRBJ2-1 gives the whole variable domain DAGVTQSPTHLIKTRGQQVTLRCSPISGHKSVSWYQQVLGQGPQFIFQYYEKEERGRGNFPDRFSARQFPNYSSELNVNALLLGDSALYLCASNRERPYNEQFFGPGTRLTVL.

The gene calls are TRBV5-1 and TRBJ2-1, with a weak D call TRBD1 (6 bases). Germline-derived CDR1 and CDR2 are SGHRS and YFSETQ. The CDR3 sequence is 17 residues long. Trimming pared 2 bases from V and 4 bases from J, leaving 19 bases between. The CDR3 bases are TGCGCCAGCAGCTTTGGGGGCCACACAGAGCTTTACAATGAGCAGTTCTTC. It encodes CASSFGGHTELYNEQFF. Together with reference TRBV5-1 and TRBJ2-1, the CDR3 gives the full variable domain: KAGVTQTPRYLIKTRGQQVTLSCSPISGHRSVSWYQQTPGQGLQFLFEYFSETQRNKGNFPGRFSGRQFSNSRSEMNVSTLELGDSALYLCASSFGGHTELYNEQFFGPGTRLTVL.

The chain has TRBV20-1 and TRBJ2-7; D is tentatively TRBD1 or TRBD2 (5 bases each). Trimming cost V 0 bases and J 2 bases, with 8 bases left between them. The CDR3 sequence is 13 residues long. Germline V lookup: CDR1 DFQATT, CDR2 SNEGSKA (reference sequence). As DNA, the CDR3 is TGCAGTGCTAGAGATGGGGGAGCCTACGAGCAGTACTTC. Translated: CSARDGGAYEQYF.

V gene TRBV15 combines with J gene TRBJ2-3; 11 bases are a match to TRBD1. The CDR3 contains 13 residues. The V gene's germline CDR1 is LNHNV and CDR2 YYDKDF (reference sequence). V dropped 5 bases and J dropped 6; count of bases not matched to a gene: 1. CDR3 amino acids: CATSRDRGDTQYF. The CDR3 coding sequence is TGTGCCACCAGCCGGGACAGGGGGGATACGCAGTATTTT.

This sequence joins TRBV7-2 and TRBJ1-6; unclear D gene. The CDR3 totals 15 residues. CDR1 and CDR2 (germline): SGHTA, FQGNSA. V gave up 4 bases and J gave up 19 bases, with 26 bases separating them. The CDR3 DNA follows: TGTGCCAGCAGCTCGACCGGCCTAGCGGACTCTTACCAGCACTTT. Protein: CASSSTGLADSYQHF.

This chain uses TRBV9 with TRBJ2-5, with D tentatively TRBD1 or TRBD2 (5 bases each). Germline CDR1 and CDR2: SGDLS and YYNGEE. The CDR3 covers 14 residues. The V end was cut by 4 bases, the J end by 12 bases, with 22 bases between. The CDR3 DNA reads TGTGCCAGCAGCCTCGGGCCAGCGGCAATGACAGAGTACTTC. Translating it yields CASSLGPAAMTEYF.